Reported below is one T cell receptor (beta chain). The source of the sample is a study of control samples from healthy donors and cancer patients. Here immunoSEQ multiplex PCR was the method, and the copy in TCRdb shows in-frame clones only, minus some. The data hold under 150,000 clones, with 85% to 95% observed a single time. The CDR3 spans 15 residues. Sequencing was performed on PBMCs. The chain carries TRBV21-1 and TRBJ2-3. TRBV21-1 corresponds to a pseudogene. This sequence was found in a man over 45 with head and neck cancer. As DNA, the CDR3 is TGTGCCTTTATGGACCGCAGGGACCACACAGATACGCAGTATTTT. Its translation is CAFMDRRDHTDTQYF.